The T cell receptor beta chain under discussion was sequenced for a study of cytomegalovirus exposure and HLA in healthy donors. It was with 60 Vbeta and 13 Jbeta primers that the PCR ran. The method was immunoSEQ multiplex PCR; TCRdb's version includes in-frame clones alone and lacks a portion of them. The data include fewer than 250,000 clones; the top ten clones carry approximately 1%. The CDR3 has 16 residues. V trimming: 1 base; J trimming: 9 bases; junction bases outside the gene matches: 11. Germline CDR1 reads SGHRS; CDR2 reads YFSETQ. V usage is TRBV5-1 and J usage is TRBJ2-1; 9 bases align to TRBD1. The sample was PBMCs. This TCR came from a woman between 25 and 40 years old in good health and CMV-seropositive. The CDR3 DNA is TGCGCCAGCAGCTTGTTGGCCTCACAGGGGGCTGGTGAGCAGTTCTTC. Amino acid sequence: CASSLLASQGAGEQFF.